A single TCR beta chain is shown here with its context. Antigen specificity is unknown. Time point here: week 47, end of study. Every vaccine dose comprised 300 ug of mutant IDH1 20-mer peptide plus topical imiquimod. The junction had 3 bases not matched to a gene; V was cut back by 0 bases and J by 6 bases. In germline, CDR1 is MNHEY, CDR2 SVGAGI. The length of the CDR3 is 15 residues. This sample is drawn from a study of a mutant IDH1 vaccine in newly diagnosed glioma. Study context: Commencement of vaccination occurred 4-6 weeks following radiotherapy alone, or concurrently with temozolomide cycles.

Using immunoSEQ multiplex PCR, the repertoire was profiled, and TCRdb retains in-frame clones only, with some absent. The sample has tens of thousands of clones, roughly 82% seen once; the top ten hold 8.9%. The sample consisted of PBMCs, taken from a glioma patient whose treatment included an IDH1 peptide vaccine. This sequence was found in a man aged 40-49 years with glioma. This sequence joins TRBV6-5 and TRBJ2-2, with 8 bases matching TRBD2. CDR3 loop: CASSYSPLAAGELFF. In DNA, the CDR3 is TGTGCCAGCAGTTACTCGCCACTAGCGGCCGGGGAGCTGTTTTTT.